Given below is one T cell receptor (beta chain) in context. What it recognizes is unknown. This sample stems from a study of shared clonotypes between healthy human individuals. About the research overall: CD8 memory received one plate per donor, CD8 naive two, CD4 memory three and CD4 naive three. General study findings and limits: The four-donor shared clonotypes exceeded non-shared clonotypes in generation probability, with non-shared ones scoring lower.

The CDR3 has 13 residues. The germline CDR1 and CDR2 sequences are SGHAT and FQNNGV. Trimming pared 0 bases from V and 8 bases from J, leaving 8 bases between. The assay was immunoSEQ multiplex PCR, and TCRdb's table has in-frame clones only and misses some. The repertoire holds around 600,000 clones, with around 97% as singletons. All donors qualified as healthy HIV-negative adults and had experienced no recent acute infections or vaccinations. The split of CD4+ cells yielded CD45RA+ naive and CD45RA-negative memory subsets. This clonotype originated in a woman in her thirties in good health. V and J are TRBV11-2 and TRBJ2-1; D ambiguous. Material: naive CD4+ T cells sorted from blood. Specified subset: CD45RA+ positively selected. CDR3 loop: CASSLEPRHEQFF. Written as DNA, the CDR3 is TGTGCCAGCAGCTTAGAGCCGCGGCATGAGCAGTTCTTC.